A selection of T cell receptor beta chains follows, all from one sample in a study of OX40 agonist ivuxolimab in advanced cancers. The protocol was immunoSEQ multiplex PCR, while the TCRdb copy is restricted to in-frame clones and leaves out a portion. The sample lists about 80,000 clones, around four fifths occurring once. This specimen consisted of CD4+ or CD8+ T cells sorted from blood, obtained in a trial of the OX40 agonist ivuxolimab. The source is an adult with an advanced solid tumor such as melanoma, head and neck, liver or kidney cancer. Each CDR3 is given with its conserved first and last residue. A D gene is named only where the DNA matches it firmly. Size values are once, few and many counts, or a class for expanded clones, and some rows have none.

NA	TRBV28	TRBJ2-7	TRBD1	TGTGCCAGCAGATTAACACTGGGGACAGGGCCTTACGAGCAGTACTTC	CASRLTLGTGPYEQYF
NA	TRBV11-2	TRBJ1-1	TRBD1	TGTGCCAGCAGCCCCGGACAGGGCCGCATGGGGGACACTGAAGCTTTCTTT	CASSPGQGRMGDTEAFF
NA	TRBV19	TRBJ2-2	NA	TGTGCCACCGCGGAACAGGGCGAGACCGGGGAGCTGTTTTTT	CATAEQGETGELFF
NA	TRBV19	TRBJ1-5	TRBD1	TGTGCCAGTAGGTCCCTTGGGACAGGGCATCAGCCCCAGCATTTT	CASRSLGTGHQPQHF
NA	TRBV30	TRBJ2-1	NA	TGTGCCTGGAGTATCGGCGGAAACTACAATGAGCAGTTCTTC	CAWSIGGNYNEQFF
once	TRBV30	TRBJ2-5	NA	TGTGCCTGGAGTAATGGTGAGACCCAGTACTTC	CAWSNGETQYF
NA	TRBV18	TRBJ1-6	NA	TGTGCCAGCTCACCCACACTCTCCTATAATTCACCCCTCCACTTT	CASSPTLSYNSPLHF
NA	TRBV6-1	TRBJ1-2	NA	TGTGCCAGCAGTGAACTGGGGGTAGTAGGTAACTATGGCTACACCTTC	CASSELGVVGNYGYTF
NA	TRBV4-2	TRBJ1-5	NA	TGTGCCAGCAGCCAAGATTTTGGGCGGAACGTTCAGCCCCAGCATTTT	CASSQDFGRNVQPQHF
NA	TRBV5-4	TRBJ2-1	NA	TGTGCCAGCAGCTTGGGGTCTAGCCTTAGCTCCTACAATGAGCAGTTCTTC	CASSLGSSLSSYNEQFF
NA	TRBV30	TRBJ1-5	NA	TGTGCCTGGAACAGGGTTCCGGGGCAGCCCCAGCATTTT	CAWNRVPGQPQHF
NA	TRBV28	TRBJ2-7	TRBD2	TGTGCCAGCAGTTATCGCCGGACTAGCGGGGGCGCGAGCTCCTACGAGCAGTACTTC	CASSYRRTSGGASSYEQYF
NA	TRBV7-8	TRBJ2-2	NA	TGTGCCAGCAGCTTACAAGTCACCGGGGAGCTGTTTTTT	CASSLQVTGELFF
NA	TRBV5-1	TRBJ1-2	TRBD1	TGCGCCAGCAGCCCGGAAGCGGGGACAGGCGGCTATGGCTACACCTTC	CASSPEAGTGGYGYTF
NA	TRBV6-1	TRBJ2-6	TRBD1	TGTGCCAGCAGTGAGGACAGGGCTCCTGGGGCCAACGTCCTGACTTTC	CASSEDRAPGANVLTF
NA	TRBV7-3	TRBJ2-2	TRBD1	TGTGCCAGCAGCCGTGGACAGGGATCCGGGGAGCTGTTTTTT	CASSRGQGSGELFF
few	TRBV14	TRBJ1-1	NA	TGTGCCAGCAGGAGACAGGAGAACACTGAAGCTTTCTTT	CASRRQENTEAFF
NA	TRBV28	TRBJ2-5	NA	TGTGCCAGCAGTGGGGAGGTGTCCCAGTACTTC	CASSGEVSQYF
NA	TRBV5-1	TRBJ1-3	NA	TGCGCCAGCCGCCTCGACCCTGGAAACACCATATATTTT	CASRLDPGNTIYF
NA	TRBV4-1	TRBJ2-3	NA	TGCGCCAGCAGCCTAGGCGGTGAAAGCGAAGATACGCAGTATTTT	CASSLGGESEDTQYF
NA	TRBV4-2	TRBJ2-1	NA	TGTGCCAGCAGCGTGGGCGGGGCACCCATGAATGAGCAGTTCTTC	CASSVGGAPMNEQFF
few	TRBV30	TRBJ2-7	NA	TGTGCCTGGACGCGGGGGACATACGAGCAGTACTTC	CAWTRGTYEQYF
NA	TRBV19	TRBJ2-1	NA	TGTGCCAGTAGCGTAAGCGGCCGAAGGGGGGATGAGCAGTTCTTC	CASSVSGRRGDEQFF
NA	TRBV6-5	TRBJ2-6	NA	TGTGCCAGCAGTTACTCAGGGTACTCTGGGGCCAACGTCCTGACTTTC	CASSYSGYSGANVLTF
NA	TRBV28	TRBJ1-5	NA	TGTGCCAGCACCCCGGGTGGGGGATATAGCAATCAGCCCCAGCATTTT	CASTPGGGYSNQPQHF
NA	TRBV30	TRBJ2-7	TRBD1	TGTGCCTGTATAATAAGGGACAGGGTTTACGAGCAGTACTTC	CACIIRDRVYEQYF
NA	TRBV7-9	TRBJ2-5	TRBD2	TGTGCCAGCAGCTCTTCCCTCAGGACTAGAACGGAGACCCAGTACTTC	CASSSSLRTRTETQYF
NA	TRBV7-6	TRBJ2-5	TRBD2	TGTGCCAGCAGCCCCGGGACTAGCGAGACCCAGTACTTC	CASSPGTSETQYF
NA	TRBV7-2	TRBJ2-1	TRBD2	TGTGCCAGCAGACCGACGGGAGGGACGTTCAATGAGCAGTTCTTC	CASRPTGGTFNEQFF
NA	TRBV15	TRBJ1-2	NA	TGTGCCACCAGCCCTCGATTCCCTTCCAGCGCTAACTATGGCTACACCTTC	CATSPRFPSSANYGYTF
NA	TRBV27	TRBJ2-7	NA	TGTGCCAGCAGTCGTGGGGCGGTGGGAGCTCGCGAGCAGTACTTC	CASSRGAVGAREQYF
once	TRBV30	TRBJ2-1	NA	TGTGCCTGGAGTGCCCAGTGGGATGAGCAGTTCTTC	CAWSAQWDEQFF
NA	TRBV7-2	TRBJ2-7	TRBD1	TGTGCCAGCAGGTCCGGGACAGACAGGCAGTACTTC	CASRSGTDRQYF
NA	TRBV11-3	TRBJ2-3	TRBD2	TGTGCCAGCAGCTTAGGGGAGCTAACTAGCGGGAGCACAGATACGCAGTATTTT	CASSLGELTSGSTDTQYF
NA	TRBV27	TRBJ1-6	NA	TGTGCCAGCAGTTTATCGCGGGGGGGACACTCGGCAAATAATTCACCCCTCCACTTT	CASSLSRGGHSANNSPLHF
NA	TRBV5-1	TRBJ1-1	NA	TGCGCCAGCAGCTTGACAGTTCTGGGTAGTGAAGCTTTCTTT	CASSLTVLGSEAFF
NA	TRBV19	TRBJ1-5	NA	TGTGCCAGTAGCCGACTGAATCAGCCCCAGCATTTT	CASSRLNQPQHF
NA	TRBV6-6	TRBJ2-4	TRBD1	TGTGCCGTTAACAGGGGCGATGTAGCCAAAAACATTCAGTACTTC	CAVNRGDVAKNIQYF
NA	TRBV5-4	TRBJ2-1	TRBD1	TGTGCCAGCAGCTTCTCGTTGACAGGGATTTACAATGAGCAGTTCTTC	CASSFSLTGIYNEQFF
NA	TRBV5-1	TRBJ2-1	NA	TGCGCCAGCAGCGCAACGGGAGCCACCTACAATGAGCAGTTCTTC	CASSATGATYNEQFF
NA	TRBV5-8	TRBJ2-5	NA	TGTGCCAGCAGCGCGCCGGGGCGAGAGACCCAGTACTTC	CASSAPGRETQYF
NA	TRBV15	TRBJ1-3	NA	TGTGCCACCAGCCTAGCGGGGGGCCCTGGAAACACCATATATTTT	CATSLAGGPGNTIYF
NA	TRBV6-4	TRBJ2-7	NA	TGTGCCACCCCCTACGAGCAGTACTTC	CATPYEQYF
NA	TRBV11-2	TRBJ1-2	TRBD1	TGTGCCAGCAGGAATCCGGGACAGGTGAACTATGGCTACACCTTC	CASRNPGQVNYGYTF
few	TRBV11-2	TRBJ2-3	TRBD1	TGTGCCAGCAGCCCTAGACAGGGAATGGCAGATACGCAGTATTTT	CASSPRQGMADTQYF
NA	TRBV6-5	TRBJ2-7	NA	TGTGCCAGCAGTTCATGGACGGATTCCTACGAGCAGTACTTC	CASSSWTDSYEQYF
NA	TRBV5-4	TRBJ1-2	TRBD1	TGTGCCAGCAGCTCGGAACAGGGGGACCGCCTGTTTAACTATGGCTACACCTTC	CASSSEQGDRLFNYGYTF
NA	TRBV7-2	TRBJ2-7	NA	TGTGCCAGCAGCTTGGCGCTCAGAAACTACGAGCAGTACTTC	CASSLALRNYEQYF
many	TRBV29-1	TRBJ1-2	NA	TGCAGCGTTGGCGGACAGCTCAACTATGGCTACACCTTC	CSVGGQLNYGYTF
once	TRBV2	TRBJ1-1	NA	TGTGCCATCTCCCTAGCCTCTAGGAACACTGAAGCTTTCTTT	CAISLASRNTEAFF
NA	TRBV11-3	TRBJ2-7	TRBD1	TGTGCCAGCAGCCGGGACAGGGATTACGAGCAGTACTTC	CASSRDRDYEQYF
NA	TRBV5-5	TRBJ1-1	NA	TGTGCCAGCAGCTTATTGTGGCAGATGAACACTGAAGCTTTCTTT	CASSLLWQMNTEAFF
NA	TRBV5-4	TRBJ1-1	NA	TGTGCCAGCAGCTTGGGTCGCTTCCCCACTGAAGCTTTCTTT	CASSLGRFPTEAFF
NA	TRBV7-2	TRBJ2-1	TRBD2	TGTGCCAGCAGTCCTGGACTAGCGGACTACAATGAGCAGTTCTTC	CASSPGLADYNEQFF
NA	TRBV30	TRBJ1-1	TRBD1	TGTGCCTGGAGTGTACACCCAGTGACAGGGGACACTGAAGCTTTCTTT	CAWSVHPVTGDTEAFF
NA	TRBV30	TRBJ2-1	TRBD2	TGTGCCTGGACCAGAGCGGGGTACTACAATGAGCAGTTCTTC	CAWTRAGYYNEQFF